Listed below are T cell receptor beta chains from one sample, sequenced in a study of cytomegalovirus exposure and HLA in healthy donors. Clones were read by immunoSEQ multiplex PCR, and TCRdb kept only the in-frame ones, dropping some. The table lists about 200,000 clones, 83% of them singletons. Material: PBMCs. All receptors come from a girl aged 5-17 years in good health and CMV-seronegative. CDR3s include the opening cysteine and the closing phenylalanine or tryptophan. A D gene is named only where the DNA matches it firmly. Only part of the rows carry a size: once, few, many, or a class if the clone is expanded.

TGCGCCAGCAGCTCGACACCTAACTATGGCTACACCTTC | CASSSTPNYGYTF | few | TRBJ1-2 | TRBV4-1 | -
TGTGCCAGCACCCCTATGCGAGATGAGCAGTTCTTC | CASTPMRDEQFF | - | TRBJ2-1 | TRBV2 | -
TGTGCCAGCAGCCCGGGACTAGCGGGAGGACGGAGGGGGGAGACCCAGTACTTC | CASSPGLAGGRRGETQYF | - | TRBJ2-5 | TRBV5-8 | TRBD2
TGTGCCAGCAGCTTAAGACAGGGTAGTACAGATACGCAGTATTTT | CASSLRQGSTDTQYF | - | TRBJ2-3 | TRBV7-3 | TRBD1
TGTGCCAGCAGCCCCTGGACAGGGAGAGATTCACCCCTCCACTTT | CASSPWTGRDSPLHF | - | TRBJ1-6 | TRBV5-4 | TRBD1
TGTGCCAGCAGTTTATTGGACAGGGTTAATCAGCCCCAGCATTTT | CASSLLDRVNQPQHF | - | TRBJ1-5 | TRBV28 | TRBD1
TGTGCCAGCAGCTTAGCCCCTAGCGGGCCTCTCGATGAGCAGTTCTTC | CASSLAPSGPLDEQFF | - | TRBJ2-1 | TRBV7-2 | TRBD2
TGTGCCAGTAGCGAGGACAGGGGGATATACACTGAAGCTTTCTTT | CASSEDRGIYTEAFF | - | TRBJ1-1 | TRBV19 | TRBD1
TGTGCCAGTAGTACCCAGGACAGGGTTGACTACACCTTC | CASSTQDRVDYTF | - | TRBJ1-2 | TRBV19 | TRBD1
TGCAGCGTTGTATCAGGACAGGGGCCTGGGGGCACTGAAGCTTTCTTT | CSVVSGQGPGGTEAFF | - | TRBJ1-1 | TRBV29-1 | TRBD1
TGTGCCAGCAGCCGGCCGGGTTTCAATCAGCCCCAGCATTTT | CASSRPGFNQPQHF | - | TRBJ1-5 | TRBV27 | -
TGTGCCAGCTCACCCAGCAAACTGGGCGATGGCTACACCTTC | CASSPSKLGDGYTF | - | TRBJ1-2 | TRBV18 | -
TGTGCCAGCAGTTCCTTTGGAGCCTCTGGAAACACCATATATTTT | CASSSFGASGNTIYF | - | TRBJ1-3 | TRBV28 | -
TGCAGCGTTGGGGGAACAGGACAGAACACTGAAGCTTTCTTT | CSVGGTGQNTEAFF | - | TRBJ1-1 | TRBV29-1 | -